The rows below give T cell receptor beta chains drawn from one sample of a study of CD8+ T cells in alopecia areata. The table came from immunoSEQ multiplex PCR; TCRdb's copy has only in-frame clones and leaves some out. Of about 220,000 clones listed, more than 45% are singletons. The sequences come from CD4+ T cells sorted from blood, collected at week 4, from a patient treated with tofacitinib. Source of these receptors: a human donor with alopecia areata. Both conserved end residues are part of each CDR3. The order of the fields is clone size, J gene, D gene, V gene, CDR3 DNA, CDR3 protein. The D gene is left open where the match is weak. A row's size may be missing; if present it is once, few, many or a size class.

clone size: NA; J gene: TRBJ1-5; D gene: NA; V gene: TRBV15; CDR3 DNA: TGTGCCACCAGCAGGAGCATGGGGGTCGGTCAGCCCCAGCATTTT; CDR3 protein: CATSRSMGVGQPQHF
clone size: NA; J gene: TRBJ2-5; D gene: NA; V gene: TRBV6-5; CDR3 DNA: TGTGCCAGCAGACCCGCCTCGGGCCCGGGGACCCAGTACTTC; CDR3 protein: CASRPASGPGTQYF
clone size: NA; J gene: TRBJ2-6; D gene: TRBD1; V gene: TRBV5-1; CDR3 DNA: TGCGCCAGCAGCTCGCTGGACGGGGACAGGGCTGGGGCCAACGTCCTGACTTTC; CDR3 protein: CASSSLDGDRAGANVLTF
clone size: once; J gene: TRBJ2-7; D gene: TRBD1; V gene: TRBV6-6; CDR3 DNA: TGTGCCAGCACTTGGGACAGAGCCTACGAGCAGTACTTC; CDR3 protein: CASTWDRAYEQYF
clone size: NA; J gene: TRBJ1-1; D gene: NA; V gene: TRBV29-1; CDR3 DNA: TGCAGCGCAGGGTTGGCAGAACTAATGAACACTGAAGCTTTCTTT; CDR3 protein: CSAGLAELMNTEAFF
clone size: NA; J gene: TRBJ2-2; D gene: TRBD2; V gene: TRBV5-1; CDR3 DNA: TGCGCCAGCAGCTTGGTGGCGGGGGCGAACACCGGGGAGCTGTTTTTT; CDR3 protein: CASSLVAGANTGELFF
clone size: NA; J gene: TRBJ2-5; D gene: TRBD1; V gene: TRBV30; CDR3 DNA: TGTGCCTGGAGCCCCGGACAGGGACGAAGGGAGACCCAGTACTTC; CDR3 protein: CAWSPGQGRRETQYF
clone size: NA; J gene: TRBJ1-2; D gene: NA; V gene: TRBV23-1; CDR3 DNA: TGCGCCAGCAGTCAATCGACGGTTATTAACTATGGCTACACCTTC; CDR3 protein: CASSQSTVINYGYTF
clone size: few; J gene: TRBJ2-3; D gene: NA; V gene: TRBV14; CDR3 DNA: TGTGCCAGCAGCCAGGGGACCCCCAAGTTGGATACGCAGTATTTT; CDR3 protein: CASSQGTPKLDTQYF
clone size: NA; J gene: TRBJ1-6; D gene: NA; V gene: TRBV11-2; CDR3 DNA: TGTGCCAGCAGCTTAGAAGAGACAGTGATGCACAGCTCCTATAATTCACCCCTCCACTTT; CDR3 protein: CASSLEETVMHSSYNSPLHF
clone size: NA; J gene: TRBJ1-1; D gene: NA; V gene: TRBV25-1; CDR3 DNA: TGTGCCAGCAGTGAAACGCGTCTAAGGAGCACTGAAGCTTTCTTT; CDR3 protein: CASSETRLRSTEAFF
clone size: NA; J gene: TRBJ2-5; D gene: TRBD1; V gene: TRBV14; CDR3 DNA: TGTGCCAGCAGCCAGTTAACCGGGACAGTGCAAGAGACCCAGTACTTC; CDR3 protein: CASSQLTGTVQETQYF
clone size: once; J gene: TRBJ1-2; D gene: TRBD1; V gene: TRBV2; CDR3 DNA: TGTGCCAGCAAAACGACAGGGGAAGTTAGCTATGGCTACACCTTC; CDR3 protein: CASKTTGEVSYGYTF
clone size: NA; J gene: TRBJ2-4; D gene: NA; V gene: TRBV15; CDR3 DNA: TGTGCCACCAGCAGGGGCGACCGGAACAAAAACATTCAGTACTTC; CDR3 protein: CATSRGDRNKNIQYF
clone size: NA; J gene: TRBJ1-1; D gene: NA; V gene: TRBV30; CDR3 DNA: TGTGCCTGGAGCCCTCCCCGGGGGGCCAACACTGAAGCTTTCTTT; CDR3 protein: CAWSPPRGANTEAFF
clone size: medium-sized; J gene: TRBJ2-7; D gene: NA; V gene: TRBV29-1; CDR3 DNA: TGCACTCCCCGGGACAAGTTGAGGGAGCAGTACTTC; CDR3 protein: CTPRDKLREQYF
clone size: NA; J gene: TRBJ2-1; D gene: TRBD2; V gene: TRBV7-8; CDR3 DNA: TGTGCCAGCAGCTTTAGCGGGGCGTCCTACAATGAGCAGTTCTTC; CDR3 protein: CASSFSGASYNEQFF
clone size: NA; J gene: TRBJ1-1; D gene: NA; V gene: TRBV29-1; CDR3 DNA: TGCAGCGTTGAAGGGACGGCTGAAGCTTTCTTT; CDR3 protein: CSVEGTAEAFF
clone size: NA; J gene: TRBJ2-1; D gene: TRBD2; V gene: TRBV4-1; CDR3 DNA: TGCGCCAGCAGCCAGGGGACTAATTCCTACAATGAGCAGTTCTTC; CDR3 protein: CASSQGTNSYNEQFF
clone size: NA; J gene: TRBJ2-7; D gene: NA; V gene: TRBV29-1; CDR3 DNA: TGCAGCGTTGGAGGGGCCTACGAGCAGTACTTC; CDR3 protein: CSVGGAYEQYF
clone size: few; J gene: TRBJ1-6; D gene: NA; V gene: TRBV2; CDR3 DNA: TGTGCCAGCAGTAAAGACGGCGGCGTCCTTCACTTT; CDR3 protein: CASSKDGGVLHF
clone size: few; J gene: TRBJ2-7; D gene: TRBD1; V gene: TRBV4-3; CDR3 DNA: TGCGCCAGCAGCCAAGAGGGACAGGGGTACTACGAGCAGTACTTC; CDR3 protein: CASSQEGQGYYEQYF
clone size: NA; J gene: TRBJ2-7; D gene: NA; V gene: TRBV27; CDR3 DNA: TGTGCCAGCAGTTTATCGGGCAGGGAAAGCGAGCAGTACTTC; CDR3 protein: CASSLSGRESEQYF
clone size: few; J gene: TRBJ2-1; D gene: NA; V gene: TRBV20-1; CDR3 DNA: TGCAGTGCTGGGGACGGTGAGCAGTTCTTC; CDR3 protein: CSAGDGEQFF
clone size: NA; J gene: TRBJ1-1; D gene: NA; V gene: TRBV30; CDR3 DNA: TGTGCCTGGAGTGTAGGCAGGAGGAGCACTGAAGCTTTCTTT; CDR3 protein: CAWSVGRRSTEAFF
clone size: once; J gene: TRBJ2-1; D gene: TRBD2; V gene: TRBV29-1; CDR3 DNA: TGCAGCGTCCACGCGGGACTAGCGGGTTTAGATAGCTCCTACAATGAGCAGTTCTTC; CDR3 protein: CSVHAGLAGLDSSYNEQFF
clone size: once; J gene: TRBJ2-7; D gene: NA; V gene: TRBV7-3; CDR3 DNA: TGTGCCAGCAGCTTAACGGGACAAAACTACGAGCAGTACTTC; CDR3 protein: CASSLTGQNYEQYF
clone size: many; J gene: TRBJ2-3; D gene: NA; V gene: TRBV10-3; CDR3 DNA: TGTGCCATCAGTGAGTCCAGCACAGATACGCAGTATTTT; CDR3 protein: CAISESSTDTQYF
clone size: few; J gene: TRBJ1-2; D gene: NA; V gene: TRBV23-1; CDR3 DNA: TGCGCCAGCAGTTCCCCCGCCGGGGAGGGAGGCTACACCTTC; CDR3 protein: CASSSPAGEGGYTF
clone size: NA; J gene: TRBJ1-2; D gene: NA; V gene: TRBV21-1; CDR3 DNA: TGTGCCAGCAGCAAAGAAGAGGGGATATATGGCTACACCTTC; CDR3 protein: CASSKEEGIYGYTF
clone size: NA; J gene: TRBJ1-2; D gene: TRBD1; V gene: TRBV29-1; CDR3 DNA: TGCAGCGTTGTTACGGGACAGGCTAACTATGGCTACACCTTC; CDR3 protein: CSVVTGQANYGYTF